The T cell receptor beta chain under discussion was sequenced for a study of cytomegalovirus exposure and HLA in healthy donors. Findings and caveats of the study: The listing of some 170 TCR beta chains classed them as cytomegalovirus-associated. A few of the chains that were CMV-associated were confirmed in vitro to be specific for CMV antigens. Whilst most TCR sequences proved rare, a subset of public TCRs occurred across many donors. The classifier reportedly diagnosed cytomegalovirus status with high specificity and sensitivity.

Method: immunoSEQ multiplex PCR; TCRdb's copy keeps in-frame clones and lacks some. The sample gives some 250,000 clones, nearly 90% of which show up once; more than 0.35% is in the top ten. The V gene lost 0 bases and the J gene lost 0 bases, with 9 bases spanning the gap. Germline CDR1 SGHVS, CDR2 FNYEAQ. The CDR3 runs 16 residues. Concerning this clone: The antigen is unknown.

This clonotype was obtained from a woman aged 18-30 years in good health and CMV-seronegative. The V and J genes are TRBV7-6 and TRBJ2-1, with D perhaps matching TRBD2 (5 bases). The sample consisted of PBMCs. The CDR3 reads CASSLASGNSYNEQFF. Written as DNA, the CDR3 is TGTGCCAGCAGCTTAGCGAGCGGCAACTCCTACAATGAGCAGTTCTTC.